The entry below describes one TCR beta chain. Its specificity is unknown. The sample is drawn from a study of a mutant IDH1 vaccine in newly diagnosed glioma. Study-wide context: Vaccinations were initiated 4-6 weeks following radiotherapy alone, or were given together with temozolomide cycles.

Sequencing was performed with immunoSEQ multiplex PCR; in TCRdb, only in-frame clones are kept and a portion is missing. Here the sample spans about 60,000 clones, around 80% being singletons. This CDR3 spans 13 amino acids. Germline CDR1 is SGDLS and CDR2 is YYNGEE. Trimming took off 3 bases at V and 5 bases at J, with 9 bases between the two ends. The sample's time point: week 35, safety follow-up. All doses held 300 ug of mutant IDH1 20-mer peptide, with topical imiquimod. This sequence was found in a man younger than 40 with glioma. This material consisted of PBMCs, taken from a glioma patient whose treatment included an IDH1 peptide vaccine. V is TRBV9 and J is TRBJ2-1; the D call may be TRBD1 or TRBD2 (5 bases each). The CDR3 coding sequence is TGTGCCAGCAGCGGGGGACGACACAATGAGCAGTTCTTC. Translated, it gives CASSGGRHNEQFF.